These 15 T cell receptor beta chains were all obtained from the same sample, sequenced in a study of early T cells in non-severe SARS-CoV-2 infection. MiXCR, applied by TCRdb to the 5' RACE reads, yields one record per CDR3 protein. The sample includes tens of thousands of distinct CDR3 sequences, 10% to 15% of them seen just once. Sequencing was done on a sample of whole blood. The receptors stem from an adult who was a healthcare worker with PCR-confirmed SARS-CoV-2 infection or an uninfected control (not recorded which).

This clonotype was observed at least ten times. The CDR3: CASSLDAGGTTDTQYF. CDR3 nucleotide sequence: TGCGCCAGCAGCTTGGATGCAGGGGGCACCACAGATACGCAGTATTTT. The genes are TRBV5-1 and TRBJ2-3, with 8 nucleotides matching TRBD1. V dropped 0 bases and J dropped 2; count of bases not matched to a gene: 5. The germline V gene has CDR1 SGHRS and CDR2 YFSETQ. The CDR3 totals 16 residues.

This clonotype was detected ten times or more. This chain connects TRBV7-2 to TRBJ1-2; D may be TRBD1 (5 bases). The CDR3 loop spans 15 amino acids. CDR1 and CDR2 from the germline V gene are SGHTA and FQGNSA. The V gene lost 1 base and the J gene lost 4 bases, with 13 bases spanning the gap. As DNA, the CDR3 is TGTGCCAGCAGCTTAGGAGGGACTTCTTCCTATGGCTACACCTTC. Its protein product is CASSLGGTSSYGYTF.

This clonotype was recorded at least ten times. The gene calls are TRBV12-3 or TRBV12-4 and TRBJ2-1, with a tentative D call TRBD1 (5 bases). The CDR3 has 15 residues. Trimming took 6 bases from V and 9 from J, leaving 21 bases between them. The CDR3 is CASRPEDTLRGEQFF. The CDR3 DNA reads as TGTGCCAGCAGACCTGAGGACACCCTAAGGGGTGAGCAGTTCTTC.

This clonotype was seen repeatedly, ten times or more. V and J are TRBV20-1 and TRBJ2-1, with 13 bases fitting TRBD2. Germline V lookup: CDR1 DFQATT, CDR2 SNEGSKA (reference sequence). CDR3 length equals 17 residues. With 4 bases clipped from V and 1 base from J, the junction kept 7 bases outside the gene matches. CDR3 loop: CSAIGLAGAGSYNEQFF. In DNA form, the CDR3 reads TGCAGTGCTATAGGACTAGCGGGAGCAGGGTCCTACAATGAGCAGTTCTTC.

This clonotype was seen repeatedly, ten times or more. The chain recombines TRBV6-2 or TRBV6-3 with TRBJ2-5; 10 bases are shared with TRBD2. Trimming removed 2 bases from V and 1 base from J; junction bases left unmatched: 7. There are 17 residues in the CDR3. The germline CDR1 and CDR2 sequences are MNHEY and SVGEGT. CDR3 coding DNA: TGTGCCAGCAGTTACCGAGGACTAGCGGCCAGCCAAGAGACCCAGTACTTC. Residues: CASSYRGLAASQETQYF.

This clonotype came up many times. This rearrangement joins TRBV7-8 to TRBJ2-3, with 8 bases fitting TRBD1. This CDR3 region has 15 residues. The germline gives CDR1 SGHVS, CDR2 FQNEAQ. The trim removed 4 bases at V and 6 bases at J, leaving 9 bases unmatched. CDR3 region: CASSSNRGATDTQYF. CDR3 in DNA: TGTGCCAGCAGCTCGAACAGGGGGGCCACGGATACGCAGTATTTT.

Concerning this clonotype itself: The junction departs from germline at one end; a sequencing error may be responsible. The rearrangement joins TRBV9 to TRBJ1-6; D remains ambiguous. This CDR3 region has 14 residues. CDR1 and CDR2 from the germline V gene are SGDLS and YYNGEE. Here the CDR3 reads CASSDDSYNSPLHF. As DNA, the CDR3 is TGTGCCAGCAGCGATGACTCCTATAATTCACCCCTCCATTTT.

In this sample, this clonotype turned up many times. The rearrangement uses TRBV6-6 and TRBJ2-3, with D unclear. There are 13 residues in the CDR3. Germline V CDR1 and CDR2: MNHNY, SVGAGI (reference sequence). V was shortened by 7 bases and J by 1 base, with 9 bases between the two germline ends. The chain's CDR3 is CASTLPGTDTQYF. CDR3 DNA: TGTGCCAGCACCCTGCCGGGCACAGATACGCAGTATTTT.

Details on this clonotype: A much larger clone lies a single base off, so this may be a read error. The rearrangement links TRBV12-3 or TRBV12-4 to TRBJ2-1; 10 bases line up with TRBD1. The V gene end was trimmed by 5 bases and the J gene end by 7 bases; junction bases not matched to a gene: 8. This CDR3 comprises 15 residues. Written as DNA, the CDR3 is TGTGCCAGCAGTCCCGGGACAGGGGACTTAAATGAGCAGTTCTTC. Translated: CASSPGTGDLNEQFF.

J is TRBJ1-5 and V is TRBV30, with TRBD1 identical over 8 bases. V gave up 4 bases and J gave up 6 bases; unmatched junction bases: 11. The CDR3 loop spans 15 amino acids. CDR1 and CDR2 (germline): GTSNPN, SVGIG (reference sequence). CDR3 bases: TGTGCCTGGAATAGGCCGGACAGGGACGGTCAGCCCCAGCATTTT. It is translated as CAWNRPDRDGQPQHF.

The rearrangement joins TRBV14 to TRBJ2-5; D ambiguous. V dropped 0 bases and J dropped 6 bases, with 8 bases sitting between them. Per germline, CDR1 SGHDN and CDR2 FVKESK. This CDR3 spans 13 amino acids. The CDR3: CASSQDLRKTQYF. In nucleotides, the CDR3 is TGTGCCAGCAGCCAAGATTTGAGGAAGACCCAGTACTTC.

A few counts support this clonotype. This chain joins TRBV6-1 and TRBJ1-6; 8 nucleotides match TRBD1. Germline CDR1 and CDR2: MNHNS and SASEGT. This CDR3 has 17 amino acids. Trimming removed 5 bases from V and 6 bases from J; junction bases left unmatched: 12. The CDR3 bases are TGTGCCAGCAGTTTAGTGACAGGGGACAGTCTTAATTCACCCCTCCACTTT. Translating it yields CASSLVTGDSLNSPLHF.

This clonotype has a count of ten or more. The chain carries TRBV11-1 and TRBJ2-1; 7 positions agree with TRBD2. J lost 0 bases, V lost 1 base, and 0 bases had no gene match. The CDR3 sequence is 15 residues long. Germline V lookup: CDR1 SGHAT, CDR2 FQDESV (reference sequence). The CDR3 region has the DNA TGTGCCAGCAGCTTAGGCGGGAGCTCCTACAATGAGCAGTTCTTC. It codes for CASSLGGSSYNEQFF.

This clonotype was found a few times. This chain joins TRBV7-7 and TRBJ2-5, with D maybe TRBD1 (5 bases). The CDR3 spans 15 residues. V dropped 1 base and J dropped 2 bases, with 11 bases sitting between them. In germline, CDR1 is SSHAT, CDR2 FNYEAQ (reference sequence). In DNA, the CDR3 is TGTGCCAGCAGCTTAGTAGGGGCGAATCAAGAGACCCAGTACTTC. Its protein is CASSLVGANQETQYF. Using reference TRBV7-7 and TRBJ2-5 for the parts outside the CDR3, the full variable domain is GAGVSQSPRYKVTKRGQDVTLRCDPISSHATLYWYQQALGQGPEFLTYFNYEAQPDKSGLPSDRFSAERPEGSISTLTIQRTEQRDSAMYRCASSLVGANQETQYFGPGTRLLVL.

This clonotype was counted many times. It is likely a read error, because the conserved phenylalanine at the end of the CDR3 is missing. The DNA is omitted, as the CDR3 cannot be located on it reliably, and the CDR3 follows TCRdb's listing. The V gene is TRBV6-1, the J gene TRBJ2-5; the tabulated D call, TRBD2, remains unverified against the DNA. Looked up from germline, CDR1 is MNHNS and CDR2 is SASEGT. The CDR3 is 12 residues long, counting both termini. This CDR3 is CASSQVGLAGSL.